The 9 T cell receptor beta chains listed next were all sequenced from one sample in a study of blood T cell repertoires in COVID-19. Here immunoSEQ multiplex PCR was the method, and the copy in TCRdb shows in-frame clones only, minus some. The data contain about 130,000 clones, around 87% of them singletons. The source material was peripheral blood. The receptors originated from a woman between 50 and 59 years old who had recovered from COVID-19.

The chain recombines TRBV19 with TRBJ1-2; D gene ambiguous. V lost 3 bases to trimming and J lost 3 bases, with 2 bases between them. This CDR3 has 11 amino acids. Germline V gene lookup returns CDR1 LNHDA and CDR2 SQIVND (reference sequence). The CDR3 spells CASSIDYGYTF. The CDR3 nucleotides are TGTGCCAGTAGTATCGACTATGGCTACACCTTC.

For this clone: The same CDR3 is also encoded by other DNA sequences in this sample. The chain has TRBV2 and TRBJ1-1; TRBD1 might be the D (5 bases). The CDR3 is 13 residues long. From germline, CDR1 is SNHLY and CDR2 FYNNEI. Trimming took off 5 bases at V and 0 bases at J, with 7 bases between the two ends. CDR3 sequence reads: CASSRGMNTEAFF. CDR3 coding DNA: TGTGCCAGCAGTCGGGGGATGAACACTGAAGCTTTCTTT.

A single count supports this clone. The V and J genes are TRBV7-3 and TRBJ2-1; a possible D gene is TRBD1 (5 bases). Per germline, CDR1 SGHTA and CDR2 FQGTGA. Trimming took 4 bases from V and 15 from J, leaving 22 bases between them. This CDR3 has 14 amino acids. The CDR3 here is CASSSLSGAGMRFF. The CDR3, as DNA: TGTGCCAGCAGCTCTCTCTCGGGTGCAGGGATGAGGTTCTTC. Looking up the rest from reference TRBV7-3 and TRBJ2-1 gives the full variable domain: GAGVSQTPSNKVTEKGKYVELRCDPISGHTALYWYRQSLGQGPEFLIYFQGTGAADDSGLPNDRFFAVRPEGSVSTLKIQRTERGDSAVYLCASSSLSGAGMRFFGPGTRLTVL.

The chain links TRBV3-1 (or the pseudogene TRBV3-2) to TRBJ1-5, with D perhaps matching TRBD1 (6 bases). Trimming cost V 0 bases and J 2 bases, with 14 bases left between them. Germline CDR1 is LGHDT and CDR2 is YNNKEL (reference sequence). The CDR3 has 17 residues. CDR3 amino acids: CASSQDPSGAGNQPQHF. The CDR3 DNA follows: TGTGCCAGCAGCCAAGATCCTTCAGGGGCGGGCAATCAGCCCCAGCATTTT.

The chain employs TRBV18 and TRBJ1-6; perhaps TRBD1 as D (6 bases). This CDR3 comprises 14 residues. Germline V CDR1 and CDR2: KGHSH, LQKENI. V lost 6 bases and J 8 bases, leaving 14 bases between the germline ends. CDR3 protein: CASSETGEDSPLHF. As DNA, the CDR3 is TGTGCCAGCTCGGAGACAGGAGAAGATTCACCCCTCCACTTT. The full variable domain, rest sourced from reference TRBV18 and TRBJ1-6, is NAGVMQNPRHLVRRRGQEARLRCSPMKGHSHVYWYRQLPEEGLKFMVYLQKENIIDESGMPKERFSAEFPKEGPSILRIQQVVRGDSAAYFCASSETGEDSPLHFGNGTRLTVT.

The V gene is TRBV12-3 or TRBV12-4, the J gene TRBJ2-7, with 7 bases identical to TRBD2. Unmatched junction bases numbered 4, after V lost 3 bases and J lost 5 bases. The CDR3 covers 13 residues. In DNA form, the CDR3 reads TGTGCCAGCAGTTTTGCGGGGGTGGACGAGCAGTACTTC. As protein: CASSFAGVDEQYF.

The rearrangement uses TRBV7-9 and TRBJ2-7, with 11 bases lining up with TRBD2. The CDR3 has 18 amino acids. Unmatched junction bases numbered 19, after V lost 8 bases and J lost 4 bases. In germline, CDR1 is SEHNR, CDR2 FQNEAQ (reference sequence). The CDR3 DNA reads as TGTGCCAGCGGTACTAGCGGGAGTTTTTTGGGAACGACTTACGAGCAGTACTTC. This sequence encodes CASGTSGSFLGTTYEQYF.

CDR3 sequence (DNA): TGTGCCAGCAGTGGACAGGGTGGTTTGGTTAACACTGAAGCTTTCTTT. This gives the protein CASSGQGGLVNTEAFF. The chain has TRBV6-1 and TRBJ1-1; 7 bases are shared with TRBD1. This CDR3 region has 16 residues. With V trimmed by 4 bases and J by 2 bases, 10 bases remained unmatched. Germline CDR1 MNHNS, CDR2 SASEGT.

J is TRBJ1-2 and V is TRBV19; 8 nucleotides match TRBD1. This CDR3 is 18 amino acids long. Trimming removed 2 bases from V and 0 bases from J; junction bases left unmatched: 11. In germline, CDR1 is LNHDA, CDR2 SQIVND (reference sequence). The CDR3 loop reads CASSIFRGLHGSNYGYTF. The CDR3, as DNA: TGTGCCAGTAGTATATTCAGGGGGCTCCATGGGTCTAACTATGGCTACACCTTC.